This TCR beta chain was sequenced during a study of T cell changes during pregnancy in multiple sclerosis (dated by TCRdb to between 2019 and 2020). For the wider study: Changes in the T cell repertoire over the course of pregnancy were examined in this study in women with multiple sclerosis.

A word on this clone: It has no known antigen specificity. Base-call qualities are not available, and no considerably larger clone is one nucleotide away.

After removal of 4 bases from V and 1 base from J, the junction retains 3 bases not matched to a gene. Including the terminal cysteine and phenylalanine, the CDR3 comprises 15 residues. Here the CDR3 DNA is all that survives: 45 bases in frame from base 1. CDR1 and CDR2, looked up from the germline V gene (reference sequence), are LNHDA and SQIVND. Libraries were constructed by the immunoSEQ multiplex PCR assay. This immuneACCESS table, as held by TCRdb, lists in-frame sequences with V and J called but not all clones. Of the missing ones, under half trace to an unresolved V gene in checked studies; the others have no known cause. The sample contains over 70,000 clones, around 94% of them found a single time. The top ten clonotypes cover 0.65% to 0.95% of the sample.

The sequence derives from a female donor with multiple sclerosis, enrolled in a pregnancy study. Sequencing used peripheral blood, obtained in the third trimester of pregnancy. The rearrangement joined TRBV19 to TRBJ1-1; 10 bases in between match TRBD1. In nucleotides, the sequence is TGTGCCAGTAGTACACGGACAGGGGGGAACACTGAAGCTTTCTTT. The translation is CASSTRTGGNTEAFF.